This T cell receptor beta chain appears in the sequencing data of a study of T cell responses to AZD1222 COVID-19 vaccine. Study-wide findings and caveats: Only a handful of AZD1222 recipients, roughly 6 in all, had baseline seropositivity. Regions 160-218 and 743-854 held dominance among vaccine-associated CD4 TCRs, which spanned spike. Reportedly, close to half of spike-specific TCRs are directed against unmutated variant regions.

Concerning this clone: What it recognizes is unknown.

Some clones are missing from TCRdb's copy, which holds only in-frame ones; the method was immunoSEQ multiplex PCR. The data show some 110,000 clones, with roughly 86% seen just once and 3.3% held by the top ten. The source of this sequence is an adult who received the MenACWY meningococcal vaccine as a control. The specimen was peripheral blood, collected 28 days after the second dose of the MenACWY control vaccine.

The CDR3 spells CASSLMMDTEAFF. Written as DNA, the CDR3 is TGTGCCAGCAGCTTAATGATGGACACTGAAGCTTTCTTT. The chain links TRBV7-9 to TRBJ1-1; D is unresolved. Germline V gene data show CDR1 as SEHNR and CDR2 as FQNEAQ (reference sequence). Trimming removed 2 bases at V and 3 bases at J, with 7 bases between. CDR3 length: 13 amino acids.